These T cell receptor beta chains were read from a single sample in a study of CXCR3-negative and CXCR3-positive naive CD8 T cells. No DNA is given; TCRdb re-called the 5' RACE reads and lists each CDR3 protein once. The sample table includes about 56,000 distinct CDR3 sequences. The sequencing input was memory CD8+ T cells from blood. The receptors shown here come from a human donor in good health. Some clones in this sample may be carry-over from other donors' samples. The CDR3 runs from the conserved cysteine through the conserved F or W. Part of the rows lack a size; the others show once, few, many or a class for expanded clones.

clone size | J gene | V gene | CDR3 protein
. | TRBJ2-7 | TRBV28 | CASSFGLGSYEQYF
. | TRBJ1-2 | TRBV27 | CASSWRGNYGYTF
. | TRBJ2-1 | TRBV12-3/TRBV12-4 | CASKAGKEQFF
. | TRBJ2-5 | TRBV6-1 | CASSLTTSGQETQYF
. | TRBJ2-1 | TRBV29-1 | CSAAGGSYNEQFF
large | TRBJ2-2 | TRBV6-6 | CASSVDGNTGELFF
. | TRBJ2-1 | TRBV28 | CASTHPEGTAFYNEQFF
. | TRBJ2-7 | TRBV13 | CASSTRLQAYEQYF
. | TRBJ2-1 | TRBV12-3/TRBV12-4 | CASSYRGNEQFF
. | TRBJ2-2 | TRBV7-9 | CASSLAQTGELFF
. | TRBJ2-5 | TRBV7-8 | CASSTRWGLEGETQYF
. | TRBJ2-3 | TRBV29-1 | CSVEPDTDTQYF
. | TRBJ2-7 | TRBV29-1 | CSVDTRNPYEQYF
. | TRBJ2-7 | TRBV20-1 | CSARDQRVMSSYEQYF
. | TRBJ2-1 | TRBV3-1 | CASSQDGGFRFGGSDEVFF
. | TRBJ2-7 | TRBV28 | CASRIEGGVSYEQYF
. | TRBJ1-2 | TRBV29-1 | CSGLSEEHSAYTF
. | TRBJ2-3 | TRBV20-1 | CSVRGDLEPDTQYF
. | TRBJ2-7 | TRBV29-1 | CSVDGGYEQYF
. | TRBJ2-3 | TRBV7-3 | CASSLTSGGAYDTQYF
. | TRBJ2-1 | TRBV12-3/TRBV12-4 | CASRSLLGEGFNEQFF
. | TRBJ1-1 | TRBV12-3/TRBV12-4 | CASTPDVVNTEAFF
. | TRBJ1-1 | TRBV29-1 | CSAVEGVRIMNTEAFF
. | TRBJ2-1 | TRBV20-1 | CSAPAKGLAGVYNEQFF
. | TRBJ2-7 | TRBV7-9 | CASSQTTGAYEQYF
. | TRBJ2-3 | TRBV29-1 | CSVEGTSGSMDTQYF
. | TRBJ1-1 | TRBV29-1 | CSVGQGNTEAFF
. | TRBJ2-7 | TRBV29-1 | CSAADRGRYEQYF
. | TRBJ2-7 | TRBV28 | CASSSRPDRFYEQYF
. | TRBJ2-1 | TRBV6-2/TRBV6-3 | CASTLGAPSNEQFF